A selection of T cell receptor beta chains follows, all from one sample in a study of blood T cell repertoires in COVID-19. The repertoire was sequenced with immunoSEQ multiplex PCR; TCRdb's copy has only in-frame clones and lacks some. The sample has approximately 210,000 clones, 84% seen once. Sequenced sample: peripheral blood. These receptor sequences come from a woman in her seventies with active or convalescent COVID-19. The CDR3 runs from the conserved cysteine through the conserved F or W. A D gene is named only where the DNA matches it firmly. Size is stated for part of the rows, as once, few or many counts, or as a class when the clone is expanded.

J: TRBJ2-3
V: TRBV2
size: -
D: TRBD2
DNA: TGTGCCACAAGGACTAGCGGGGTCACAGATACGCAGTATTTT
CDR3: CATRTSGVTDTQYF

J: TRBJ1-1
V: TRBV21-1
size: once
D: -
DNA: TGTGCCAGCAGCAACGGCGGGGATTCCACTGAAGCTTTCTTT
CDR3: CASSNGGDSTEAFF

J: TRBJ1-1
V: TRBV10-3
size: -
D: TRBD1
DNA: TGTGCCATCAGTGAAGCCCCTGGCAGGGGGACGAACACTGAAGCTTTCTTT
CDR3: CAISEAPGRGTNTEAFF

J: TRBJ1-1
V: TRBV9
size: once
D: TRBD1
DNA: TGTGCCAGCAGCGACCGACAGGGGGCGCGCACTGAAGCTTTCTTT
CDR3: CASSDRQGARTEAFF

J: TRBJ2-3
V: TRBV29-1
size: -
D: TRBD2
DNA: TGCAGCGTCCCCGGGACTAGCGGATACACAGATACGCAGTATTTT
CDR3: CSVPGTSGYTDTQYF

J: TRBJ2-1
V: TRBV7-9
size: -
D: -
DNA: TGTGCCAGCAGCTCAGCCCCTTGGGAGGACAATGAGCAGTTCTTC
CDR3: CASSSAPWEDNEQFF

J: TRBJ2-5
V: TRBV6-6
size: -
D: TRBD1
DNA: TGTGCCAGCAGACAAACAGGGGCCCAAGGGGCCCAGTACTTC
CDR3: CASRQTGAQGAQYF

J: TRBJ2-2
V: TRBV19
size: -
D: TRBD1
DNA: TGTGCCAGTAGGACAGGGACCGGGGAGCTGTTTTTT
CDR3: CASRTGTGELFF

J: TRBJ2-1
V: TRBV5-4
size: once
D: TRBD2
DNA: TGTGCCAGCAGCTTGTCTGGGACTAGCGGGAGTCAGTTCTTC
CDR3: CASSLSGTSGSQFF

J: TRBJ2-5
V: TRBV18
size: -
D: -
DNA: TGTGCCAGCTCACCAATGGCGGGCCAAGAGACCCAGTACTTC
CDR3: CASSPMAGQETQYF

J: TRBJ2-5
V: TRBV7-2
size: -
D: -
DNA: TGTGCCAGCAGCTTGAGGCACATCCAAGAGACCCAGTACTTC
CDR3: CASSLRHIQETQYF

J: TRBJ2-2
V: TRBV7-7
size: -
D: TRBD2
DNA: TGTGCTAGCAGCCCGAAGACTAGCGGGAGTTATACCGGGGAGCTGTTTTTT
CDR3: CASSPKTSGSYTGELFF

J: TRBJ2-7
V: TRBV19
size: -
D: TRBD2
DNA: TGTGCCAGTAGTAAAGGGACAAGGACTAGCGGGAGGGCCTCCTACGAGCAGTACTTC
CDR3: CASSKGTRTSGRASYEQYF

J: TRBJ1-1
V: TRBV6-5
size: -
D: TRBD1
DNA: TGTGCCAGCAGTTCTCGACAGGGTTTCACTGAAGCTTTCTTT
CDR3: CASSSRQGFTEAFF

J: TRBJ1-1
V: TRBV7-2
size: few
D: -
DNA: TGTGCCAGCAGCTTATCCAAGAACACTGAAGCTTTCTTT
CDR3: CASSLSKNTEAFF

J: TRBJ2-1
V: TRBV5-1
size: -
D: TRBD2
DNA: TGCGCCAGCAGCTTGGCGATCGGGGGAGGGCCTCTTGATGAGCAGTTCTTC
CDR3: CASSLAIGGGPLDEQFF

J: TRBJ1-1
V: TRBV19
size: -
D: -
DNA: TGTGCCAGTAGTATCTGGGGCCAGACTGAAGCTTTCTTT
CDR3: CASSIWGQTEAFF

J: TRBJ2-7
V: TRBV28
size: once
D: TRBD2
DNA: TGTGCCAGCAGTCCCCGGACTAGCCCTCGGCAGTACTTC
CDR3: CASSPRTSPRQYF

J: TRBJ1-5
V: TRBV24-1
size: -
D: -
DNA: TGTGCCACCGCGTACAGGGATGGCAATCAGCCCCAGCATTTT
CDR3: CATAYRDGNQPQHF

J: TRBJ2-7
V: TRBV15
size: few
D: -
DNA: TGTGCCACCAGCAGAGGCGGCCAGGGATACGAGCAGTACTTC
CDR3: CATSRGGQGYEQYF

J: TRBJ2-3
V: TRBV6-5
size: -
D: -
DNA: TGTGCCAGCAGTAAGGGGGACCCCTGGGATACGCAGTATTTT
CDR3: CASSKGDPWDTQYF

J: TRBJ2-7
V: TRBV7-2
size: -
D: TRBD1
DNA: TGTGCCAGCAGCTTAGCGTCGCAGGGGGCTCGCTCCTACGAGCAGTACTTC
CDR3: CASSLASQGARSYEQYF

J: TRBJ2-1
V: TRBV7-3
size: -
D: -
DNA: TGTGCCAGCAGCTTGGGACTTCCCGGAGATGAGCAGTTCTTC
CDR3: CASSLGLPGDEQFF

J: TRBJ1-2
V: TRBV14
size: -
D: TRBD1
DNA: TGTGCCAGCAGCCAAGCCGGGACAGGGGTTTTTGGCTACACCTTC
CDR3: CASSQAGTGVFGYTF

J: TRBJ1-3
V: TRBV7-9
size: -
D: -
DNA: TGTGCCAGCAGCTTAGGACAGAGAAACACCATATATTTT
CDR3: CASSLGQRNTIYF

J: TRBJ2-1
V: TRBV3-1/TRBV3-2
size: few
D: TRBD2
DNA: TGTGCCAGCAGCCAAGTGGATCTAGCGGGTATATCCTACAATGAGCAGTTCTTC
CDR3: CASSQVDLAGISYNEQFF

J: TRBJ1-5
V: TRBV28
size: -
D: TRBD1
DNA: TGTGCCAGCAGTACAGGGACAGGGGGCAATCAGCCCCAGCATTTT
CDR3: CASSTGTGGNQPQHF

J: TRBJ2-1
V: TRBV5-4
size: -
D: TRBD2
DNA: TGTGCCAGCAGCTTGGCCCTAGCGGGAGTGAGTGAGCAGTTCTTC
CDR3: CASSLALAGVSEQFF

J: TRBJ2-7
V: TRBV11-2
size: -
D: TRBD2
DNA: TGTGCCAGCAGCTTGGGACTAGCTAACGAGCAGTACTTC
CDR3: CASSLGLANEQYF

J: TRBJ1-5
V: TRBV6-2/TRBV6-3
size: -
D: TRBD1
DNA: TGTGCCAGCAGCCTCAGGCCGGGACAGGGGCTTTATAGCAATCAGCCCCAGCATTTT
CDR3: CASSLRPGQGLYSNQPQHF

J: TRBJ2-1
V: TRBV14
size: -
D: -
DNA: TGTGCCAGCAGCCTGACTAACCCACCCCCCTACAATGAGCAGTTCTTC
CDR3: CASSLTNPPPYNEQFF

J: TRBJ2-1
V: TRBV19
size: -
D: -
DNA: TGTGCCAGTAGTCCAGACAGCTACAATGAGCAGTTCTTC
CDR3: CASSPDSYNEQFF

J: TRBJ2-2
V: TRBV21-1
size: -
D: -
DNA: TGTGCCAGCAGCCCCCGAGCTAGCGGGAGTTACACCGGGGAGCTGTTTTTT
CDR3: CASSPRASGSYTGELFF

J: TRBJ2-3
V: TRBV28
size: -
D: TRBD2
DNA: TGTGCCAGCAGTGGCCTCGGGGGGAGAAAGTCAGATACGCAGTATTTT
CDR3: CASSGLGGRKSDTQYF

J: TRBJ2-2
V: TRBV5-6
size: -
D: -
DNA: TGTGCCAGCAGCCTTGTTGGCGGTCCCGGGGAGCTGTTTTTT
CDR3: CASSLVGGPGELFF

J: TRBJ1-5
V: TRBV19
size: few
D: -
DNA: TGTGCCAGTAGTATAAAGGGATGGGAGCGGCAGCCCCAGCATTTT
CDR3: CASSIKGWERQPQHF

J: TRBJ2-7
V: TRBV11-2
size: -
D: -
DNA: TGTGCCAGCGGGTCTACCGGAGCCTACGAGCAGTACTTC
CDR3: CASGSTGAYEQYF

J: TRBJ1-4
V: TRBV9
size: -
D: TRBD1
DNA: TGTGCCAGCAGCGCAAGGGACAGGAATGAAAAACTGTTTTTT
CDR3: CASSARDRNEKLFF

J: TRBJ2-1
V: TRBV21-1
size: -
D: -
DNA: TGTGCCAGCAGCAAAGCGACTAGCGGGAGAGGGTCCTACAATGAGCAGTTCTTC
CDR3: CASSKATSGRGSYNEQFF

J: TRBJ2-7
V: TRBV18
size: few
D: TRBD2
DNA: TGTGCCAGCTCACTAGGGACTAGCACCTACGAGCAGTACTTC
CDR3: CASSLGTSTYEQYF

J: TRBJ2-5
V: TRBV5-4
size: -
D: -
DNA: TGTGCCAGCAGCTTGTATGAAGAGACCCAGTACTTC
CDR3: CASSLYEETQYF

J: TRBJ2-7
V: TRBV11-2
size: once
D: -
DNA: TGTGCCAGCAGCGCCCCGGGGGGCAGGGCACCCTACGAGCAGTACTTC
CDR3: CASSAPGGRAPYEQYF

J: TRBJ1-5
V: TRBV6-2/TRBV6-3
size: -
D: -
DNA: TGTGCCAGCAGTGGACAGTCCAATCAGCCCCAGCATTTT
CDR3: CASSGQSNQPQHF